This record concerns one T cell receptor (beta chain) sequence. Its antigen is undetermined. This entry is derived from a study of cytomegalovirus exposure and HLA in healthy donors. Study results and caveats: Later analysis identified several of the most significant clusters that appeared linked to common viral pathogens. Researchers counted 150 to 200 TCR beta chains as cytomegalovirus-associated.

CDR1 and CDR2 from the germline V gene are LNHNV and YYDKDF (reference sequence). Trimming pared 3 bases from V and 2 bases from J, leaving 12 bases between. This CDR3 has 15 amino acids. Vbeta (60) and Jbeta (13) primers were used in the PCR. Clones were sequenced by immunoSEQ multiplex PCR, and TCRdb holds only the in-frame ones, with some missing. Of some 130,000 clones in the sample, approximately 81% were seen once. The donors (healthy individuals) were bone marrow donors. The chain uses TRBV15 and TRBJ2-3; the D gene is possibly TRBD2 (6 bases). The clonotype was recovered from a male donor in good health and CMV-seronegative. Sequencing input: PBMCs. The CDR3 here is CATSSTWEDTDTQYF. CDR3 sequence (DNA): TGTGCCACCAGCAGTACGTGGGAGGACACAGATACGCAGTATTTT.